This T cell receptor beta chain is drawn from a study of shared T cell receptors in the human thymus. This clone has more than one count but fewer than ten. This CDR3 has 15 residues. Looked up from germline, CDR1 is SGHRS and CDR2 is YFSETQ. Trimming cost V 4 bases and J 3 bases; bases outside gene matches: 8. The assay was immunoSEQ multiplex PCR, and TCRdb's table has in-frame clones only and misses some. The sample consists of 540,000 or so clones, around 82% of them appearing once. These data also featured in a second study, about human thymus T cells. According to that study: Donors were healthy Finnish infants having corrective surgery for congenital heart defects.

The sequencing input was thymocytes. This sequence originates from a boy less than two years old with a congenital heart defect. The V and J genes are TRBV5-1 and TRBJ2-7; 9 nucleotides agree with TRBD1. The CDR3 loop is CASSPRDRAVYEQYF. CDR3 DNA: TGCGCCAGCAGCCCCAGGGACAGGGCGGTCTACGAGCAGTACTTC.